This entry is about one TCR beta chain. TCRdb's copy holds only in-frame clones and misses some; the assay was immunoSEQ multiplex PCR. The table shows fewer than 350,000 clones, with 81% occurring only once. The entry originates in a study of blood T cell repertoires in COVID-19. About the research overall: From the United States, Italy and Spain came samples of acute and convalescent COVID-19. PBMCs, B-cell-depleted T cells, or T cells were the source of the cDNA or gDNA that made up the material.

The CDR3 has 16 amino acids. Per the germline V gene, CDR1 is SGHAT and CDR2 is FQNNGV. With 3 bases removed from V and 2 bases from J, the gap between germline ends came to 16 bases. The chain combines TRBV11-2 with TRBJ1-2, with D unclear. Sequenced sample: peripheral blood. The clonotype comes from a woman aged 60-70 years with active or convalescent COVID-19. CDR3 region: CASSFPVGGPNYGYTF. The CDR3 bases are TGTGCCAGCAGCTTTCCAGTAGGTGGGCCGAACTATGGCTACACCTTC.